Listed below are T cell receptor beta chains from one sample, sequenced in a study of cytomegalovirus exposure and HLA in healthy donors. The method was immunoSEQ multiplex PCR; TCRdb's version includes in-frame clones alone and lacks a portion of them. The sample consists of 140,000 to 150,000 clones, approximately 80% of them appearing once. Sequencing was done on a sample of PBMCs. The receptors stem from a man aged 35 to 55 in good health and CMV-seropositive. CDR3s leave out the opening cysteine and the closing phenylalanine or tryptophan. Fields, in order: J gene, V gene, CDR3 length, CDR3 protein.

J: TRBJ1-3
V: TRBV28
length: 15
CDR3: ASSPRLGGIAGNTIY

J: TRBJ1-2
V: TRBV7-8
length: 12
CDR3: ASSLKVTGFGYT

J: TRBJ2-7
V: TRBV14
length: 13
CDR3: ASSLLGDRGREQY

J: TRBJ2-3
V: TRBV9
length: 14
CDR3: ASSVPLAGASDTQY

J: TRBJ1-4
V: TRBV4-1
length: 17
CDR3: ASSHPRGTGGPTNEKLF

J: TRBJ2-3
V: TRBV15
length: 12
CDR3: ATASGRASDTQY

J: TRBJ1-4
V: TRBV29-1
length: 10
CDR3: SVGDREEKLF

J: TRBJ2-7
V: TRBV25-1
length: 11
CDR3: ASSEWQNYEQY

J: TRBJ1-2
V: TRBV12-5
length: 12
CDR3: ASGFGGANYGYT

J: TRBJ1-2
V: TRBV7-9
length: 10
CDR3: ASSLDRYGYT

J: TRBJ2-1
V: TRBV28
length: 12
CDR3: ASGRLAGGGEQF

J: TRBJ1-2
V: TRBV29-1
length: 11
CDR3: SVDTRGNYGYT

J: TRBJ2-1
V: TRBV15
length: 14
CDR3: ATSRGVERQDPLQF

J: TRBJ2-3
V: TRBV7-9
length: 10
CDR3: SSSFSTDTQY

J: TRBJ2-7
V: TRBV6-1
length: 11
CDR3: ASSQRPSYEQY

J: TRBJ1-1
V: TRBV10-3
length: 16
CDR3: AISEGGFGTTEQTEAF

J: TRBJ2-1
V: TRBV4-3
length: 13
CDR3: ASSQDAASLNEQF

J: TRBJ1-1
V: TRBV27
length: 13
CDR3: ASSPTWTGRPEAF

J: TRBJ2-1
V: TRBV19
length: 13
CDR3: ASSSGTSGYNEQF

J: TRBJ2-1
V: TRBV11-3
length: 15
CDR3: ASSLGISGKGYNEQF

J: TRBJ2-5
V: TRBV5-4
length: 11
CDR3: ASSLGTTETQY

J: TRBJ2-2
V: TRBV7-8
length: 12
CDR3: ASSLAGVTGELF

J: TRBJ2-7
V: TRBV12-5
length: 13
CDR3: ASGTRTRGSYEQY

J: TRBJ2-7
V: TRBV5-1
length: 13
CDR3: ASSLGGTGGYEQY

J: TRBJ2-3
V: TRBV6-5
length: 13
CDR3: ASSPWGTSTDTQY

J: TRBJ2-1
V: TRBV7-2
length: 14
CDR3: ASSLAGSESYNEQF

J: TRBJ2-3
V: TRBV5-1
length: 14
CDR3: ASSLGTSGRTDTQY

J: TRBJ1-5
V: TRBV6-5
length: 13
CDR3: ASSNGQPSNQPQH

J: -
V: TRBV15
length: 13
CDR3: ATSARDSPKYEQY

J: TRBJ2-2
V: TRBV5-1
length: 15
CDR3: ASSLEVAGVGTGELF

J: TRBJ2-3
V: TRBV19
length: 14
CDR3: ASSWTFGGGTDTQY